These 24 T cell receptor beta chains were sequenced from one sample in a study of long-term antiretroviral therapy in people with HIV. It was version v3.0 of the immunoSEQ assay that was run at survey level. Sequencing was performed with immunoSEQ multiplex PCR; in TCRdb, only in-frame clones are kept and a portion is missing. Altogether about 18,000 clones are present, approximately 82% being singletons, with the ten largest covering about 15%. Sequences were derived from unsorted PBMCs, sampled 0.5 years before starting antiretroviral therapy. These receptors all come from a woman between 50 and 59 years old with HIV.

CDR3 sequence (DNA): TGTGCCAGCAGCAAAGAATGGCCGCAAGGGACGGCTGGTGAAGCTTTCTTT. Amino acid sequence: CASSKEWPQGTAGEAFF. The chain carries TRBV21-1 and TRBJ1-1. TRBV21-1 is annotated as a pseudogene. This CDR3 contains 17 residues.

This clone was seen a handful of times. The chain recombines TRBV12-5 with TRBJ2-7, with D uncertain. V lost 1 base to trimming and J lost 0 bases, with 1 base between them. The germline CDR1 and CDR2 sequences are LGHNT and FRNRAP. There are 12 residues in the CDR3. The CDR3, as DNA: TGTGCTAGTGGTTTGGGCTCCTACGAGCAGTACGTC. Translated: CASGLGSYEQYV.

The chain uses TRBV7-3 and TRBJ1-1; no reliable D call. V dropped 6 bases and J dropped 0 bases, with 8 bases sitting between them. Germline CDR1 SGHTA, CDR2 FQGTGA. The CDR3 loop spans 13 amino acids. The CDR3 DNA is TGTGCCAGCAGGTCTCAGGTGAACACTGAAGCTTTCTTT. It is translated as CASRSQVNTEAFF.

The V call is TRBV7-6, the J call TRBJ2-2, with 7 bases lining up with TRBD2. Germline CDR1 is SGHVS and CDR2 is FNYEAQ. CDR3 size: 15 residues. After removal of 5 bases from V and 1 base from J, the junction contained 4 bases not matched to a gene. The CDR3 here is CASSPGLVNTGELFF. The CDR3 region has the DNA TGTGCCAGCAGCCCCGGACTAGTGAACACCGGGGAGCTGTTTTTT.

This clone was seen a few times. The V call is TRBV27, the J call TRBJ2-7, with TRBD2 matching 13 bases. Germline V gene sequence: CDR1 MNHEY, CDR2 SMNVEV (reference sequence). This CDR3 has 16 residues. The V gene end was trimmed by 10 bases and the J gene end by 2 bases; junction bases not matched to a gene: 11. The CDR3 protein is CATARITSGGAYEQYF. The CDR3 coding sequence is TGTGCCACCGCTCGTATAACTAGCGGGGGGGCCTACGAGCAGTACTTC.

This clone was counted once. CDR3 protein: CASSLETVFYSNQPQHF. The CDR3 coding sequence is TGTGCCAGCAGCTTGGAGACGGTTTTCTATAGCAATCAGCCCCAGCATTTT. The chain uses TRBV11-3 and TRBJ1-5; D uncertain. Deletions cut 3 bases from V and 0 bases from J, with 15 bases between. This CDR3 spans 17 amino acids. The germline CDR1 and CDR2 sequences are SGHNT and YENEEA.

The chain is built from TRBV6-1 and TRBJ2-7; D may correspond to TRBD1 or TRBD2 (5 bases each). The CDR3 has 12 amino acids. Trimming cost V 6 bases and J 3 bases, with 9 bases left between them. The V gene's germline CDR1 is MNHNS and CDR2 SASEGT. CDR3: CASSGTGYEQYF. CDR3 DNA sequence: TGTGCCAGCAGCGGGACGGGCTACGAGCAGTACTTC.

V usage is TRBV29-1 and J usage is TRBJ2-3; 10 nucleotides align to TRBD2. CDR3 length: 14 residues. The J segment lost 4 bases and the V segment lost 6 bases, leaving 7 bases of the junction unmatched. CDR1 is SQVTM, CDR2 ANQGSEA, per germline. The CDR3 bases are TGCAGCGTCCTGAGCGGGGGGGCTGCAGATACGCAGTATTTT. This encodes CSVLSGGAADTQYF.

The rearrangement joins TRBV5-6 to TRBJ2-5; 15 nucleotides line up with TRBD2. Germline CDR1 is SGHDT and CDR2 is YYEEEE. The CDR3 totals 17 residues. The junction had 4 bases not matched to a gene; V was cut back by 3 bases and J by 1 base. DNA of the CDR3: TGTGCCAGCAGCTGGGGGACTAGCGGGGGGCCCCAAGAGACCCAGTACTTC. It yields the protein CASSWGTSGGPQETQYF.

The table lists this clone with a few counts. This rearrangement joins TRBV27 to TRBJ2-1; D is undetermined. Trimming took off 3 bases at V and 9 bases at J, with 15 bases between the two ends. Germline V gene sequence: CDR1 MNHEY, CDR2 SMNVEV (reference sequence). The CDR3 consists of 14 residues. CDR3 nucleotides: TGTGCCAGCAGTTTCGGAAGAGCTAGTGGTGAGCAGTTCTTC. It specifies CASSFGRASGEQFF.

The chain employs TRBV30 and TRBJ1-2; D not resolved. This CDR3 is built from 16 residues. Trimming took off 3 bases at V and 4 bases at J, with 21 bases between the two ends. The germline V gene has CDR1 GTSNPN and CDR2 SVGIG (reference sequence). This CDR3 reads CAWSTGRFPSSYGYTF. DNA for the CDR3: TGTGCCTGGAGCACGGGGAGGTTCCCCTCCTCCTATGGCTACACCTTC.

The chain couples TRBV5-1 to TRBJ2-3; 12 nucleotides agree with TRBD2. The CDR3 consists of 17 residues. CDR1 SGHRS and CDR2 YFSETQ come from the germline V gene. The trim removed 3 bases at V and 1 base at J, leaving 6 bases unmatched. In DNA form, the CDR3 reads TGCGCCAGCAGCTCTAGCGGGGGGGCCAGGGGCACAGATACGCAGTATTTT. Protein sequence: CASSSSGGARGTDTQYF.

This clone has a single count. The rearrangement joins TRBV30 to TRBJ2-3, with 8 bases identical to TRBD2. There are 14 residues in the CDR3. The V segment lost 0 bases and the J segment 8 bases; nucleotides outside the gene matches: 7. Germline CDR1 and CDR2: GTSNPN and SVGIG (reference sequence). The CDR3 loop is CAWSVGGGTATQYF. Here the CDR3 DNA reads TGTGCCTGGAGTGTTGGCGGGGGGACGGCTACGCAGTATTTT.

This clone turned up a few times. This chain uses TRBV6-1 with TRBJ1-2; D not certain. Germline V lookup: CDR1 MNHNS, CDR2 SASEGT. Trimming left V 7 bases short and J 0 bases short, with 9 bases between. This CDR3 spans 13 amino acids. In nucleotides, the CDR3 is TGTGCCAGCACAACGAATCCTAACTATGGCTACACCTTC. Translation gives CASTTNPNYGYTF.

By share of the sample, this clone is large. The rearrangement uses TRBV29-1 and TRBJ2-7; 11 bases map to TRBD2. There are 15 residues in the CDR3. V was clipped by 4 bases and J by 2 bases; unmatched bases: 7. Per the germline V gene, CDR1 is SQVTM and CDR2 is ANQGSEA. The CDR3 is CSVVASGGHPYEQYF. CDR3 DNA sequence: TGCAGCGTTGTGGCTAGCGGGGGGCACCCCTACGAGCAGTACTTC.

The chain couples TRBV5-1 to TRBJ2-6; TRBD1 agrees at 7 bases. This CDR3 is built from 15 residues. V dropped 2 bases and J dropped 4; count of bases not matched to a gene: 3. The germline gives CDR1 SGHRS, CDR2 YFSETQ. The chain's CDR3 is CASSFEGAGANVLTF. CDR3 DNA sequence: TGCGCCAGCAGCTTCGAGGGGGCCGGGGCCAACGTCCTGACTTTC.

The CDR3 coding sequence is TGTGCCAGCAGCGTAGGGGATCTACTAGGGGCTTTCTTT. Protein sequence: CASSVGDLLGAFF. The V and J genes are TRBV9 and TRBJ1-1; no clear D. Germline V gene lookup returns CDR1 SGDLS and CDR2 YYNGEE. V lost 0 bases to trimming and J lost 11 bases, with 14 bases between them. This CDR3 comprises 13 residues.

J is TRBJ1-6 and V is TRBV7-7; D not resolved. CDR1 and CDR2 (germline): SSHAT, FNYEAQ (reference sequence). V lost 1 base to trimming and J lost 1 base, with 17 bases between them. The CDR3 spans 19 residues. The CDR3 reads CASSLVERPFWSYNSPLHF. The CDR3 DNA sequence: TGTGCCAGCAGCTTAGTAGAGAGGCCGTTTTGGTCCTATAATTCACCCCTCCACTTT.

The chain has TRBV6-5 and TRBJ2-3; D possibly corresponds to TRBD1 (5 bases). The CDR3 runs to 15 residues. V lost 4 bases and J lost 2, with 13 bases in between. The V gene's germline CDR1 is MNHEY and CDR2 SVGAGI. The CDR3 here is CASSSLRQLTDTQYF. DNA for the CDR3: TGTGCCAGCAGTTCCCTTCGACAGCTCACAGATACGCAGTATTTT.

The V gene is TRBV18, the J gene TRBJ2-7; D gene unclear. The germline V and J ends were trimmed by 5 bases and 2 bases, with 10 bases remaining between them. CDR1 KGHSH and CDR2 LQKENI come from the germline V gene. There are 13 residues in the CDR3. The CDR3 loop reads CASSSNTAYEQYV. Here the CDR3 DNA reads TGTGCCAGCTCATCGAATACAGCCTACGAGCAGTACGTC.

The chain joins TRBV2 to TRBJ1-4; 8 positions agree with TRBD1. J was trimmed by 8 bases and V by 6 bases; bases with no gene match: 2. This CDR3 contains 12 residues. CDR1 is SNHLY, CDR2 FYNNEI, per germline. CDR3 protein: CASRGQAEKLFF. CDR3 DNA sequence: TGTGCCAGCAGGGGACAGGCGGAAAAACTGTTTTTT. The full variable domain, in which reference TRBV2 and TRBJ1-4 provide the parts outside the CDR3, is EPEVTQTPSHQVTQMGQEVILRCVPISNHLYFYWYRQILGQKVEFLVSFYNNEISEKSEIFDDQFSVERPDGSNFTLKIRSTKLEDSAMYFCASRGQAEKLFFGSGTQLSVL.

This chain uses TRBV5-1 with TRBJ1-4; tentatively, D is TRBD1 (6 bases). The V gene lost 0 bases and the J gene lost 3 bases, with 9 bases spanning the gap. Germline assignment: CDR1 SGHRS and CDR2 YFSETQ. The CDR3 has 15 amino acids. CDR3 sequence reads: CASSLARGANEKLFF. The DNA for the CDR3 is TGCGCCAGCAGCTTGGCGAGGGGGGCTAATGAAAAACTGTTTTTT.

This clone has a single count. This chain uses TRBV18 with TRBJ2-5; the match to TRBD1 covers 10 bases. Trimming took 8 bases from V and 5 from J; bases not matched to a gene: 11. CDR1 KGHSH and CDR2 LQKENI come from the germline V gene. The CDR3 has 15 amino acids. The CDR3 spells CASRPGDRGVETQYF. The CDR3 region has the DNA TGTGCCAGCCGCCCGGGGGACAGGGGAGTGGAGACCCAGTACTTC.

This chain joins TRBV18 and TRBJ2-3; 9 bases line up with TRBD1. The J segment lost 3 bases and the V segment lost 4 bases, leaving 8 bases of the junction unmatched. The CDR3 is 16 residues long. Looked up from germline, CDR1 is KGHSH and CDR2 is LQKENI. The CDR3 nucleotides are TGTGCCAGCTCACTTCTACCGGGACAGGGTACAGATACGCAGTATTTT. It yields the protein CASSLLPGQGTDTQYF.